This record looks at one TCR beta chain sequence and its context. As yet, its antigen is unknown. V gave up 5 bases and J gave up 4 bases; unmatched junction bases: 5. This CDR3 spans 13 amino acids. Germline V gene data show CDR1 as MDHEN and CDR2 as SYDVKM. Brentuximab vedotin exposure varied, and every patient relapsed after autologous stem cell transplantation. These data belong to a study of PD-1 blockade in classical Hodgkin lymphoma. Study-wide results and caveats: Underlying causes for the observed repertoire differences were not defined, possibly disease activity or prior therapy. Lower baseline TCR diversity was reported for newly diagnosed patients than for healthy donors. Diversity similar to that of newly diagnosed patients was seen at baseline in complete responders. At C4D1, TCR diversity had climbed significantly for CD4+ cells, though not for CD8+ cells.

Using immunoSEQ multiplex PCR, the repertoire was profiled, and TCRdb retains in-frame clones only, with some absent. The sample comprises about 29,000 clones, 70% to 80% of which are singletons, and around 4.2% rests with the top ten. The sequences come from peripheral blood mononuclear cells (PBMCs), collected before the second cycle of nivolumab. The source of this sequence is a human donor with classical Hodgkin lymphoma. The chain has TRBV28 and TRBJ2-7; TRBD1 agrees at 7 bases. CDR3 bases: TGTGCCAGCAGTAACAGGGGCGTTTACGAGCAGTACTTC. Protein product: CASSNRGVYEQYF.